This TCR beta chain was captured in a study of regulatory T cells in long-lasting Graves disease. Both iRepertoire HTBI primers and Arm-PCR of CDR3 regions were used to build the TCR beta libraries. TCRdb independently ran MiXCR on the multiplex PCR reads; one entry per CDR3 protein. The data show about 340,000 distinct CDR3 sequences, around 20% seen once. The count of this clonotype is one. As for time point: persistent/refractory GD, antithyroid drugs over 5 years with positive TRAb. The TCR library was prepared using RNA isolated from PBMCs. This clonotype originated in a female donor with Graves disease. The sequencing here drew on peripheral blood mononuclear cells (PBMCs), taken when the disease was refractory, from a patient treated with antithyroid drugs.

The CDR3 reads CASSTTSGGAPYEQFF. In DNA form, the CDR3 reads TGTGCCAGCAGCACGACTAGCGGGGGGGCCCCTTATGAGCAGTTCTTC. This chain uses TRBV6-2 or TRBV6-3 with TRBJ2-1, with TRBD2 identical over 14 bases. The CDR3 covers 16 residues. V shed 6 bases, J shed 8 bases, and the junction held 9 bases outside the gene matches. CDR1 and CDR2 from the germline V gene are MNHEY and SVGEGT.